What follows are 4 T cell receptor beta chains derived from one specimen sequenced in a study of cytomegalovirus exposure and HLA in healthy donors (dated by TCRdb to about 2017). Library preparation used the immunoSEQ multiplex PCR assay. TCRdb re-hosts the immuneACCESS table, in-frame sequences only. Its copies lack some clones; in the studies checked, an unresolved V gene accounts for under half of them, and the cause for the rest is not known. The sample yields fewer than 400,000 clones; about nine tenths were counted once. About 0.8% of the sample goes to the ten largest clones. The sequencing sample was made of PBMCs. These receptors all come from a woman younger than 30 in good health and CMV-seronegative.

The chain combines TRBV6-5 with TRBJ1-1, with a possible D match to TRBD1 (5 bases). The V end was cut by 6 bases, the J end by 7 bases, with 12 bases between. The CDR3 sequence is 12 residues long. From germline, CDR1 is MNHEY and CDR2 SVGAGI. In nucleotides, the CDR3 is TGTGCCAGCAGCCAACGGGGGAATGAAGCTTTCTTT. Its protein product is CASSQRGNEAFF.

This chain links TRBV19 with TRBJ2-2; TRBD2 aligns across 9 bases. Germline lookup yields CDR1 LNHDA and CDR2 SQIVND (reference sequence). The CDR3 covers 17 residues. Trimming removed 2 bases from V and 5 bases from J; junction bases left unmatched: 9. The CDR3 nucleotides are TGTGCCAGTAGTATATTAGCCCTAGCGGGATCGACCGGGGAGCTGTTTTTT. Translated, it gives CASSILALAGSTGELFF. Full variable domain (outside the CDR3, taken from reference TRBV19 and TRBJ2-2): DGGITQSPKYLFRKEGQNVTLSCEQNLNHDAMYWYRQDPGQGLRLIYYSQIVNDFQKGDIAEGYSVSREKKESFPLTVTSAQKNPTAFYLCASSILALAGSTGELFFGEGSRLTVL.

The chain is built from TRBV5-6 and TRBJ2-5; 8 nucleotides line up with TRBD1. CDR1 is SGHDT, CDR2 YYEEEE, per germline. The CDR3 is 14 amino acids. With V trimmed by 1 base and J by 7 bases, 6 bases remained unmatched. CDR3 sequence (DNA): TGTGCCAGCAGCTTGCGACAGGGGCTCGGGACCCAGTACTTC. Amino acid sequence: CASSLRQGLGTQYF.

V gene TRBV7-6 combines with J gene TRBJ2-5; 9 bases align to TRBD1. CDR3 length: 15 amino acids. Germline V gene sequence: CDR1 SGHVS, CDR2 FNYEAQ. Trimming cost V 5 bases and J 5 bases; bases outside gene matches: 9. CDR3 region: CASSPWDRAGETQYF. The DNA of the CDR3 is TGTGCCAGCAGCCCTTGGGACAGGGCGGGGGAGACCCAGTACTTC.